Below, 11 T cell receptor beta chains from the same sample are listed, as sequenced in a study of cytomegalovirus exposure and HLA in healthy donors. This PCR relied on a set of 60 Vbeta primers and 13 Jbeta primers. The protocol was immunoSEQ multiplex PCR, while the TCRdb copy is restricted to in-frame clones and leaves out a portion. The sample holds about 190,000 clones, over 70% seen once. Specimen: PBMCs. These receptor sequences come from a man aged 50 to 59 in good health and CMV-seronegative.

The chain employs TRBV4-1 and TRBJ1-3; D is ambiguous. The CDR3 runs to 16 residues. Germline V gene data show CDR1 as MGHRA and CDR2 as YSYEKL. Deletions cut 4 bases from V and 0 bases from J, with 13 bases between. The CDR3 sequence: CASSLQTVSSGNTIYF. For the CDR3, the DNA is TGCGCCAGCAGCCTACAGACGGTGAGCTCTGGAAACACCATATATTTT.

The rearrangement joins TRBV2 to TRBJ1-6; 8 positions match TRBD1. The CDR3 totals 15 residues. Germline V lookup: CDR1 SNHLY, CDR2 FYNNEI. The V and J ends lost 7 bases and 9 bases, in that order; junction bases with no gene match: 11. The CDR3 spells CASMEGQANPSPLHF. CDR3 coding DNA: TGTGCCAGCATGGAGGGACAGGCGAACCCTTCACCCCTCCACTTT.

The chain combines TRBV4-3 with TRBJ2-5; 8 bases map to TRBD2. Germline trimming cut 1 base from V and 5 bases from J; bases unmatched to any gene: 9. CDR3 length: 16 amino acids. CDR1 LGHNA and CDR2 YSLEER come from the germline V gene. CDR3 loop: CASSQGSGGAYETQYF. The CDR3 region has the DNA TGCGCCAGCAGCCAAGGGTCGGGGGGGGCCTATGAGACCCAGTACTTC.

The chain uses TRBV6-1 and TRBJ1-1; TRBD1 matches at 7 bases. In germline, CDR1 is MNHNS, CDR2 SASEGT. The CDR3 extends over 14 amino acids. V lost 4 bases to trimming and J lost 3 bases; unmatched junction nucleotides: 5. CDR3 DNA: TGTGCCAGCAGTGCAGGACAGGAGTACACTGAAGCTTTCTTT. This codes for CASSAGQEYTEAFF.

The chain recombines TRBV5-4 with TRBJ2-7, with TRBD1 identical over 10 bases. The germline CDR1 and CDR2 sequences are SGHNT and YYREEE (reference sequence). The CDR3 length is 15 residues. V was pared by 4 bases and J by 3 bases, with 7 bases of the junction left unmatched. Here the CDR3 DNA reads TGTGCCAGCAGCCCGAGGACAGGGGGACACTACGAGCAGTACTTC. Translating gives CASSPRTGGHYEQYF.

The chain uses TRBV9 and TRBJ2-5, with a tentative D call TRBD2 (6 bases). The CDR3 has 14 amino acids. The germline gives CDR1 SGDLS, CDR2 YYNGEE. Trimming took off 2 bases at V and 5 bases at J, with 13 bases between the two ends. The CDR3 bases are TGTGCCAGCAGCGTCTTAGCGGATTTTGAGACCCAGTACTTC. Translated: CASSVLADFETQYF.

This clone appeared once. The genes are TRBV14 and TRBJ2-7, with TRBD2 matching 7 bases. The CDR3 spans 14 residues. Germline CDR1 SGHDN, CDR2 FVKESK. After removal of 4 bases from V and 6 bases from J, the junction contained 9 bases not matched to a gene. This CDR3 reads CASSRRGGGREQYF. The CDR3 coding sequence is TGTGCCAGCAGCCGACGGGGCGGGGGTCGCGAGCAGTACTTC. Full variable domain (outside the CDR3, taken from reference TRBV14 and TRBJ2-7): EAGVTQFPSHSVIEKGQTVTLRCDPISGHDNLYWYRRVMGKEIKFLLHFVKESKQDESGMPNNRFLAERTGGTYSTLKVQPAELEDSGVYFCASSRRGGGREQYFGPGTRLTVT.

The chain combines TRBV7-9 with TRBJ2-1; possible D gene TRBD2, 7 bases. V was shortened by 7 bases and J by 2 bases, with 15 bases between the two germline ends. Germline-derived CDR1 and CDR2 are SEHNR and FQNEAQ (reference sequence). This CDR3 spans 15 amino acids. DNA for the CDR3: TGTGCCAGCACGGCCAGAGGGGGGGCCTACAATGAGCAGTTCTTC. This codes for CASTARGGAYNEQFF.

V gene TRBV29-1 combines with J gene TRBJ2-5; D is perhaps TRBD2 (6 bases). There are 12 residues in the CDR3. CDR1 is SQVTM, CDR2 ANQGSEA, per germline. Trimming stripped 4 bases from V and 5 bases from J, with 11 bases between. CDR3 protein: CSVVAAGETQYF. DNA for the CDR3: TGCAGCGTTGTAGCGGCTGGGGAGACCCAGTACTTC. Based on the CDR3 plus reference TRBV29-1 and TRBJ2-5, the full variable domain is SAVISQKPSRDICQRGTSLTIQCQVDSQVTMMFWYRQQPGQSLTLIATANQGSEATYESGFVIDKFPISRPNLTFSTLTVSNMSPEDSSIYLCSVVAAGETQYFGPGTRLLVL.

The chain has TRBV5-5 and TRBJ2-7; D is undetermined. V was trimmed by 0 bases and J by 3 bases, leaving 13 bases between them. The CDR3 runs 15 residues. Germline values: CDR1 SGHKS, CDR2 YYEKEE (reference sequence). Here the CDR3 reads CASSLDSNNRYEQYF. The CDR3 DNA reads TGTGCCAGCAGCTTGGACAGCAACAACCGCTACGAGCAGTACTTC.

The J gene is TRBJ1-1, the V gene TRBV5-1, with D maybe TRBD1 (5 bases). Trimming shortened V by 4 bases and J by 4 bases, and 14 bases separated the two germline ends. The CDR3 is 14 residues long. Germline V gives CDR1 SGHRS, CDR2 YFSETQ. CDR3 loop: CASSVGTGGTEAFF. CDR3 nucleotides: TGCGCCAGCAGCGTGGGGACGGGGGGCACTGAAGCTTTCTTT.